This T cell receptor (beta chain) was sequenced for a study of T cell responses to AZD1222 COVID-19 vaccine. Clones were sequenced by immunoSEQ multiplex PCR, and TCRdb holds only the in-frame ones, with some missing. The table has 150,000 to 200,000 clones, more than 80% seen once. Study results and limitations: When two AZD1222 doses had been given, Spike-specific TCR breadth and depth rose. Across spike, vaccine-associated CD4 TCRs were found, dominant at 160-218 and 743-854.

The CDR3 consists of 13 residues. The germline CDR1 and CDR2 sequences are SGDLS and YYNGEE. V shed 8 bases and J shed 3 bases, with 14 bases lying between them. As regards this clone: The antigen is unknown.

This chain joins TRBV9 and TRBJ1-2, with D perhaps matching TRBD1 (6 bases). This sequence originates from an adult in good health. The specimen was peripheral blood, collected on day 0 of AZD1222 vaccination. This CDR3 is CARRGDQDYGYTF. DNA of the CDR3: TGTGCCAGAAGGGGGGATCAGGACTATGGCTACACCTTC. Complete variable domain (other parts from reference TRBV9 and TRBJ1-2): DSGVTQTPKHLITATGQRVTLRCSPRSGDLSVYWYQQSLDQGLQFLIQYYNGEERAKGNILERFSAQQFPDLHSELNLSSLELGDSALYFCARRGDQDYGYTFGSGTRLTVV.